The following is a T cell receptor beta chain sequence with its context. This record belongs to a study of cytomegalovirus exposure and HLA in healthy donors. CDR1 is LNHDA, CDR2 SQIVND, per germline (reference sequence). The CDR3 covers 15 residues. V gave up 6 bases and J gave up 3 bases; unmatched junction bases: 8. PCR was performed using 60 Vbeta and 13 Jbeta primers. Sequencing used immunoSEQ multiplex PCR; TCRdb keeps in-frame clones, though not all of them. The sample yields around 58,000 clones, about 76% seen once. This sequence was found in a female donor in good health and CMV-seronegative. The sequenced material came from PBMCs. The rearrangement uses TRBV19 and TRBJ1-5; 7 nucleotides match TRBD1. The CDR3 DNA follows: TGTGCCAGTAGACCACGACAGGGTGTCAATCAGCCCCAGCATTTT. Encoded protein: CASRPRQGVNQPQHF.